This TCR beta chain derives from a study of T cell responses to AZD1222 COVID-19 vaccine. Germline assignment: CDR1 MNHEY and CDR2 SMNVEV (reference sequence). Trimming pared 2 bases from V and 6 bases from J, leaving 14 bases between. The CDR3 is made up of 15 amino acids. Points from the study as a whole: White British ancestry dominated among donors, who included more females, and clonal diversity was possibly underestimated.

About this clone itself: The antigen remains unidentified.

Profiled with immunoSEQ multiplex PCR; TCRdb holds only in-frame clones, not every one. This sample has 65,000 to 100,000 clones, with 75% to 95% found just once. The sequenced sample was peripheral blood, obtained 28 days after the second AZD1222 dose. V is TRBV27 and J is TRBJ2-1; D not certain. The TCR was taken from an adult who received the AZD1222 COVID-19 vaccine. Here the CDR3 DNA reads TGTGCCAGCAGTTTAGGGTATCCAGTTGGCAATGAGCAGTTCTTC. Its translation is CASSLGYPVGNEQFF.